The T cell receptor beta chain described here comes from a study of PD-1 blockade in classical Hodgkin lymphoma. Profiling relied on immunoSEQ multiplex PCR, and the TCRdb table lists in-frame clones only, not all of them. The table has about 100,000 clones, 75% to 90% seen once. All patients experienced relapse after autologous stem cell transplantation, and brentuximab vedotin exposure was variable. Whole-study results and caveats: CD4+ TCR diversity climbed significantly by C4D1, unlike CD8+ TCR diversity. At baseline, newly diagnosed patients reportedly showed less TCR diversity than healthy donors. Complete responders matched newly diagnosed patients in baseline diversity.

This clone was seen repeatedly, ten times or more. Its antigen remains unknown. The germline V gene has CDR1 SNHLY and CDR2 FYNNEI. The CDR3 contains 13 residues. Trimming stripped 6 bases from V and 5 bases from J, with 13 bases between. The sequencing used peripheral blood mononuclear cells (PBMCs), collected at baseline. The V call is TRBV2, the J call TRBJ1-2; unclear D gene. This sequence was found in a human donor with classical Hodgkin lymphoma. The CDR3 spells CASRTVLSYGYTF. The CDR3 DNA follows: TGTGCCAGCAGGACGGTCCTTTCTTATGGCTACACCTTC.